The next 14 T cell receptor beta chains were all read from a single sample in a study of response to subunit inactivated influenza vaccine. TCRdb fed the RT-PCR reads into MiXCR, producing one record per CDR3 protein. The table records about 780,000 distinct CDR3 sequences, about a fifth of them present only once. The sample was PBMCs from blood, taken more than 4 days after vaccination. The source is a middle-aged man who received an inactivated influenza vaccine.

The rearrangement uses TRBV7-8 and TRBJ1-2; a possible D gene is TRBD1 (5 bases). The ends were cut back, 1 base at V and 5 bases at J, with 20 bases in the middle. This CDR3 is built from 17 residues. The V gene's germline CDR1 is SGHVS and CDR2 FQNEAQ. Here the CDR3 DNA reads TGTGCCAGCAGCTTAGGTGGTCCCGACAGTAGAGGGTATGGCTACACCTTC. It codes for CASSLGGPDSRGYGYTF.

The table lists this clonotype with a few counts. This sequence joins TRBV20-1 and TRBJ1-5; 7 bases agree with TRBD1. Looked up from germline, CDR1 is DFQATT and CDR2 is SNEGSKA (reference sequence). V shed 4 bases, J shed 4 bases, and the junction held 4 bases outside the gene matches. The CDR3 is 13 amino acids. CDR3 sequence (DNA): TGCAGTGCTAAAGGGGGCGAGAATCAGCCCCAGCATTTT. Encoded protein: CSAKGGENQPQHF.

The rearrangement links TRBV5-1 to TRBJ1-4, with D uncertain. V shed 9 bases and J shed 5 bases, with 20 bases lying between them. Germline lookup yields CDR1 SGHRS and CDR2 YFSETQ. CDR3 length: 15 amino acids. This CDR3 is CAIILMGSGNEKLFF. DNA for the CDR3: TGCGCCATCATCCTGATGGGGAGTGGAAATGAAAAACTGTTTTTT.

This clonotype came up a few times. This chain connects TRBV20-1 to TRBJ2-3; 11 bases are a match to TRBD1. V was pared by 2 bases and J by 6 bases, with 7 bases of the junction left unmatched. From germline, CDR1 is DFQATT and CDR2 SNEGSKA (reference sequence). The CDR3 is made up of 15 amino acids. DNA of the CDR3: TGCAGTGCTAGATCCATGGACAGGGGGCCGGATACGCAGTATTTT. Protein sequence: CSARSMDRGPDTQYF.

V gene TRBV9 combines with J gene TRBJ2-1; TRBD1 matches at 9 bases. Germline trimming cut 3 bases from V and 2 bases from J; bases unmatched to any gene: 6. This CDR3 spans 16 amino acids. CDR1 and CDR2 (germline): SGDLS, YYNGEE. The CDR3 sequence: CASSGITGGPYNEQFF. The DNA of the CDR3 is TGTGCCAGCAGCGGAATCACAGGGGGCCCCTACAATGAGCAGTTCTTC.

This rearrangement joins TRBV6-5 to TRBJ2-7; 7 bases match TRBD1. Germline values: CDR1 MNHEY, CDR2 SVGAGI. There are 17 residues in the CDR3. Unmatched junction bases numbered 8, after V lost 0 bases and J lost 0 bases. CDR3 DNA sequence: TGTGCCAGCAGTTACTCTCCGGGACAGAGTACCTCCTACGAGCAGTACTTC. It is translated as CASSYSPGQSTSYEQYF.

The chain links TRBV5-6 to TRBJ1-1; the D is unclear. V lost 1 base and J lost 5, with 6 bases in between. CDR3 length: 12 amino acids. Germline CDR1 SGHDT, CDR2 YYEEEE. CDR3 in DNA: TGTGCCAGCAGCTTGCCGCAGACTGAAGCTTTCTTT. It specifies CASSLPQTEAFF.

The chain couples TRBV14 to TRBJ2-1; D possibly matches TRBD1 or TRBD2 (6 bases each). The germline gives CDR1 SGHDN, CDR2 FVKESK. Trimming cost V 1 base and J 4 bases, with 17 bases left between them. CDR3 length: 17 amino acids. CDR3 DNA sequence: TGTGCCAGCAGCCAAGTTGGGGGGCTATCGAGTTACAATGAGCAGTTCTTC. It codes for CASSQVGGLSSYNEQFF. Full variable domain (outside the CDR3, taken from reference TRBV14 and TRBJ2-1): EAGVTQFPSHSVIEKGQTVTLRCDPISGHDNLYWYRRVMGKEIKFLLHFVKESKQDESGMPNNRFLAERTGGTYSTLKVQPAELEDSGVYFCASSQVGGLSSYNEQFFGPGTRLTVL.

The table lists this clonotype with a few counts. The chain combines TRBV12-3 or TRBV12-4 with TRBJ1-5, with 7 bases lining up with TRBD1. V was pared by 4 bases and J by 5 bases, with 14 bases of the junction left unmatched. This CDR3 is built from 17 residues. In DNA, the CDR3 is TGTGCCAGCAGTTCATTCCGAGGGGTTACAGGGGATCAGCCCCAGCATTTT. Translating gives CASSSFRGVTGDQPQHF.

This clonotype was observed a handful of times. The V call is TRBV5-1, the J call TRBJ2-7; the D is unclear. Trimming cost V 5 bases and J 12 bases, with 6 bases left between them. CDR3 length equals 8 residues. Germline assignment: CDR1 SGHRS and CDR2 YFSETQ. The CDR3 DNA is TGCGCCAGCAGGGGTGCGTACTTC. This encodes CASRGAYF.

This clonotype has a handful of counts. The rearrangement links TRBV9 to TRBJ2-2; 10 bases are shared with TRBD2. Per germline, CDR1 SGDLS and CDR2 YYNGEE. V was clipped by 3 bases and J by 4 bases; unmatched bases: 3. This CDR3 region has 15 residues. The CDR3 DNA is TGTGCCAGCAGCGGAGCGGGAGGGTTCACCGGGGAGCTGTTTTTT. It is translated as CASSGAGGFTGELFF.

This chain uses TRBV4-1 with TRBJ2-1; 7 positions match TRBD2. Germline CDR1 reads MGHRA; CDR2 reads YSYEKL. CDR3 length: 13 amino acids. The V gene end was trimmed by 6 bases and the J gene end by 7 bases; junction bases not matched to a gene: 6. CDR3 region: CASSPTSRNEQFF. In nucleotides, the CDR3 is TGCGCCAGCAGTCCGACTAGCAGGAATGAGCAGTTCTTC.

The chain has TRBV14 and TRBJ2-1, with 16 nucleotides matching TRBD2. V lost 4 bases and J lost 9; bases outside the gene matches: 6. Germline V gene data show CDR1 as SGHDN and CDR2 as FVKESK. This CDR3 spans 16 amino acids. DNA for the CDR3: TGTGCCAGCAGCCCGGGACTAGCGGGAGGGCGGGGTGAGCAGTTCTTC. Translation: CASSPGLAGGRGEQFF.

This clonotype has only a few counts. This chain joins TRBV7-9 and TRBJ2-5, with TRBD2 matching over 9 bases. V shed 2 bases, J shed 2 bases, and the junction held 6 bases outside the gene matches. Looked up from germline, CDR1 is SEHNR and CDR2 is FQNEAQ (reference sequence). The CDR3 loop spans 16 amino acids. Here the CDR3 reads CASSLKSGGIQETQYF. The DNA of the CDR3 is TGTGCCAGCAGCTTAAAGAGCGGGGGGATTCAAGAGACCCAGTACTTC.